This passage covers 8 T cell receptor beta chains from one sample sequenced in a study of blood T cell repertoires in COVID-19. Libraries were prepared by immunoSEQ multiplex PCR; TCRdb keeps only in-frame clonotypes and omits some of them. The sample contains approximately 270,000 clones, more than 85% of which appear only once. The sample comprised peripheral blood. The receptors derive from a man aged 25 to 40 with acute or convalescent COVID-19.

In this sample, this clone turned up once. The V gene is TRBV3-1 (or the pseudogene TRBV3-2), the J gene TRBJ2-1, with a possible D match to TRBD1 (6 bases). The V gene's germline CDR1 is LGHDT and CDR2 YNNKEL (reference sequence). The CDR3 has 13 amino acids. Deletions cut 2 bases from V and 9 bases from J, with 11 bases between. CDR3 sequence (DNA): TGTGCCAGCAGCCAAAACAGGGCGCCTGAGCAGTTCTTC. Translation: CASSQNRAPEQFF.

The genes are TRBV5-1 and TRBJ1-3; D not certain. Germline CDR1 is SGHRS and CDR2 is YFSETQ. V was shortened by 5 bases and J by 2 bases, with 14 bases between the two germline ends. CDR3 length: 15 amino acids. CDR3 coding DNA: TGCGCCAGCAGGTTACAGTCGGTCGCTGGAAACACCATATATTTT. It codes for CASRLQSVAGNTIYF. Variable domain in full (rest from reference TRBV5-1 and TRBJ1-3): KAGVTQTPRYLIKTRGQQVTLSCSPISGHRSVSWYQQTPGQGLQFLFEYFSETQRNKGNFPGRFSGRQFSNSRSEMNVSTLELGDSALYLCASRLQSVAGNTIYFGEGSWLTVV.

The gene calls are TRBV5-6 and TRBJ2-5; TRBD2 agrees at 10 bases. The CDR3 extends over 17 amino acids. J gave up 4 bases and V 3 bases, and 12 bases lay outside the gene matches. From germline, CDR1 is SGHDT and CDR2 YYEEEE. This CDR3 is CASSWRGSGGIGETQYF. CDR3 coding DNA: TGTGCCAGCAGCTGGAGGGGTAGCGGGGGGATAGGAGAGACCCAGTACTTC.

This clone was recorded only once. This sequence joins TRBV19 and TRBJ2-5, with 7 nucleotides matching TRBD2. Germline V gene sequence: CDR1 LNHDA, CDR2 SQIVND (reference sequence). J gave up 5 bases and V 7 bases, and 10 bases lay outside the gene matches. This CDR3 is built from 14 residues. CDR3: CASKGSPAGETQYF. Here the CDR3 DNA reads TGTGCCAGTAAGGGTTCGCCAGCGGGGGAGACCCAGTACTTC.

The chain couples TRBV19 to TRBJ2-7; no clear D gene. The CDR3 loop spans 13 amino acids. Germline CDR1 is LNHDA and CDR2 is SQIVND (reference sequence). The germline V and J ends were trimmed by 8 bases and 3 bases, with 14 bases remaining between them. The CDR3 DNA sequence: TGTGCCAGTTCCGGTTTTGTTGACTACGAGCAGTACTTC. It codes for CASSGFVDYEQYF.

J is TRBJ2-7 and V is TRBV24-1, with 9 bases matching TRBD2. The CDR3 length is 15 residues. CDR1 is KGHDR, CDR2 SFDVKD, per germline. V lost 4 bases and J lost 4; bases outside the gene matches: 7. The CDR3 region is CATSDPRTSEYEQYF. CDR3 DNA sequence: TGTGCCACCAGTGACCCTAGGACTAGCGAGTACGAGCAGTACTTC.

This clone has more than one count but fewer than ten. The rearrangement uses TRBV3-1 (or the pseudogene TRBV3-2) and TRBJ1-5; 8 bases match TRBD1. The CDR3 totals 13 residues. Germline assignment: CDR1 LGHDT and CDR2 YNNKEL (reference sequence). V dropped 4 bases and J dropped 7; count of bases not matched to a gene: 3. The CDR3 nucleotides read TGTGCCAGCAGCCCACAGGGGGGCCAGCCCCAGCATTTT. It specifies CASSPQGGQPQHF.

V usage is TRBV10-1 and J usage is TRBJ1-1; D is perhaps TRBD1 (5 bases). V was cut by 4 bases and J by 11 bases, with 17 bases left in between. Germline CDR1 and CDR2: WNHNN and SYGVQD (reference sequence). The CDR3 covers 13 residues. CDR3 DNA sequence: TGCGCCAGCAGTGCAGGGCCAAACACTCGGGCTTTCTTT. Its protein is CASSAGPNTRAFF.